The text below deals with one T cell receptor beta chain. Germline CDR1 is SEHNR and CDR2 is FQNEAQ (reference sequence). The CDR3 has 15 residues. With V trimmed by 5 bases and J by 4 bases, 7 bases remained unmatched. This sample is part of a study of blood T cell repertoires in COVID-19. In the study overall: The cDNA or gDNA used as material had been derived from T cells, B-cell-depleted T cells, or PBMCs.

Original analysis: Amplifying reference gene primers gave estimates of nucleated cell counts. Sequenced by immunoSEQ multiplex PCR; TCRdb stores in-frame clones only, minus some. Clone size and V and J calls were adopted from that table, with D and trimming inferred from the DNA. The sample holds about 55,000 clones, 90% seen once. The chain couples TRBV7-9 to TRBJ2-3, with 9 bases fitting TRBD1. The sequencing input was peripheral blood. This sequence originates from a man between 40 and 49 years old with acute or convalescent COVID-19. CDR3 sequence reads: CASSPGQGNADTQYF. CDR3 nucleotide sequence: TGTGCCAGCAGCCCGGGACAGGGTAACGCAGATACGCAGTATTTT. Together with reference TRBV7-9 and TRBJ2-3, the CDR3 gives the full variable domain: DTGVSQNPRHKITKRGQNVTFRCDPISEHNRLYWYRQTLGQGPEFLTYFQNEAQLEKSRLLSDRFSAERPKGSFSTLEIQRTEQGDSAMYLCASSPGQGNADTQYFGPGTRLTVL.